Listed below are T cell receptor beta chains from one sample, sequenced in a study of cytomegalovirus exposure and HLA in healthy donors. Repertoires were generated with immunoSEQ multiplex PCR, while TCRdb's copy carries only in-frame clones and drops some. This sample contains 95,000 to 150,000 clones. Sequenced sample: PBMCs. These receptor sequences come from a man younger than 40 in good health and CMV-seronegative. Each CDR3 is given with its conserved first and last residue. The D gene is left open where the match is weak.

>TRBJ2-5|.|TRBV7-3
TGTGCCAGCAGCTTCAACCGGGACTCCTTTCAGTACTTC
CASSFNRDSFQYF
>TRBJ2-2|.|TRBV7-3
TGTGCCAGCAGCCTTAGCGGCGGGAACACCGGGGAGCTGTTTTTT
CASSLSGGNTGELFF
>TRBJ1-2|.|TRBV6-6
TGTGCCAGCAGTCCGAGGGGGTACCCTAACTATGGCTACACCTTC
CASSPRGYPNYGYTF
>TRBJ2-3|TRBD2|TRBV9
TGTGCCAGCAATCTAGGCGGGAGATTAACAGATACGCAGTATTTT
CASNLGGRLTDTQYF
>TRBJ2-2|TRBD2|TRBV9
TGTGCCAGCAGCGGCCGAATTGGACTAGCGGGAGCAACCGGGGAGCTGTTTTTT
CASSGRIGLAGATGELFF
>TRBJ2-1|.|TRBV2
TGTGCCAGCAGCATAGAATCCTACAATGAGCAGTTCTTC
CASSIESYNEQFF
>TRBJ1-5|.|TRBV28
TGTGCCAGCAGTTCACAGGATACGACCAATCAGCCCCAGCATTTT
CASSSQDTTNQPQHF
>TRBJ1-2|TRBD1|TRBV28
TGTGCCAGCAGTTATCAGGGGGATAACTATGGCTACACCTTC
CASSYQGDNYGYTF
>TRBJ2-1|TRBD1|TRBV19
TGTGCCAGTAGTATGAGGCAGGGGGACCATGAGCAGTTCTTC
CASSMRQGDHEQFF
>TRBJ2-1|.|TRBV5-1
TGCGCCAGCAGCTTAGATAACGGGGACAATGAGCAGTTCTTC
CASSLDNGDNEQFF
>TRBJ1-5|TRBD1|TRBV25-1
TGTGCCAGCAGTGAGACAGGGAATCAGCCCCAGCATTTT
CASSETGNQPQHF
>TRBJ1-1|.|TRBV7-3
TGTGCCAGCAGTTTGGGGGGACTGAACACTGAAGCTTTCTTT
CASSLGGLNTEAFF
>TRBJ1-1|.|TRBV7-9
TGTGCCAGCAGCTCCCCCGCAGGGAACACTGAAGCTTTCTTT
CASSSPAGNTEAFF
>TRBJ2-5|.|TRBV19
TGTGCCAGTAGCCAACACGTCCAAGAGACCCAGTACTTC
CASSQHVQETQYF
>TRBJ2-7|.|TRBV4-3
TGCGCCAGCAGCCAAGAAACGAGCGGGTTTGGGTTGCAGTACTTC
CASSQETSGFGLQYF
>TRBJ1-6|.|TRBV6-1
TGTGCCAGCAGTGAGTCTCTGAGTAATTCACCCCTCCACTTT
CASSESLSNSPLHF
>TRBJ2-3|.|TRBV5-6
TGTGCCAGCAGCCCAACAGGTGGACGGACAGATACGCAGTATTTT
CASSPTGGRTDTQYF
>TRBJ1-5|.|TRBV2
TGTGCCAGCAGTGAAACAGATAGCAATCAGCCCCAGCATTTT
CASSETDSNQPQHF
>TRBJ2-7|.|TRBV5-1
TGCGCCAGCAGCACGGGGACTTTTCAATCCGAGCAGTACTTC
CASSTGTFQSEQYF
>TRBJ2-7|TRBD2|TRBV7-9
TGTGTCTGCGGGGGGGGTGCCTCCTACGAGCAGTACTTC
CVCGGGASYEQYF
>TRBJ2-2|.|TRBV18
TGTGCCAGCTCACCGAGGACAGAGAACACCGGGGAGCTGTTTTTT
CASSPRTENTGELFF
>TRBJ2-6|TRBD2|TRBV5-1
TGCGCCACCTCAGCGGGGCCCTCTGGGGCCAACGTCCTGACTTTC
CATSAGPSGANVLTF
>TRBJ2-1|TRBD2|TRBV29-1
TGCAGCGTTGCGGTTAGCGGGAACTCCAATGAGCAGTTCTTC
CSVAVSGNSNEQFF
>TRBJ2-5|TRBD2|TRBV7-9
TGTGCCAGCAGCTTCTCGTATAGCGGGAGATTGGAGACCCAGTACTTC
CASSFSYSGRLETQYF
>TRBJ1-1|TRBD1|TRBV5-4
TGTGCCAGCACCCTGAGTGGGACAGGCCGTGGCACTGAAGCTTTCTTT
CASTLSGTGRGTEAFF
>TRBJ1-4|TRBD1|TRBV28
TGTGCCAGCAGTTTCCTAGACAGGGCGCCTAATGAAAAACTGTTTTTT
CASSFLDRAPNEKLFF
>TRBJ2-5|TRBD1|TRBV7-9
TGTGCCAGCAGCCCCACCTGGGACAGTTATCAAGAGACCCAGTACTTC
CASSPTWDSYQETQYF
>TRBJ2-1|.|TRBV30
TGTGCCTGGAGTGTAAGGCGGAACAATGAGCAGTTCTTC
CAWSVRRNNEQFF
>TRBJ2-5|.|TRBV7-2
TGTGCCAGCAGCTCCCAAGCGCAAGAGACCCAGTACTTC
CASSSQAQETQYF
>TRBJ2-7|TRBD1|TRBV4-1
TGCGCCAGCAGCCAAACCGGGACAGGGGGCTGGGACGAGCAGTACTTC
CASSQTGTGGWDEQYF
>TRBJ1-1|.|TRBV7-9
TGTGCCAGCAGCTTAGGCTGGGACCGGGGGGTCACTGAAGCTTTCTTT
CASSLGWDRGVTEAFF
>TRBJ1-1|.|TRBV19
TGTGCCAGTAGTATTTCCGGGAGTCAGAACACTGAAGCTTTCTTT
CASSISGSQNTEAFF
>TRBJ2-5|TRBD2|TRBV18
TGTGCCAGCTCACCACTGATAGCGGGAGGGCCCTGGGAAGAGACCCAGTACTTC
CASSPLIAGGPWEETQYF
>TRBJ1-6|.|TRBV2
TGTGCCAGCAGTGAAATTGACAACCTCGTTGATAATTCACCCCTCCACTTT
CASSEIDNLVDNSPLHF
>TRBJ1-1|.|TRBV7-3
TGTGCCAGCAGCTCCCTGGACAGTTCCACTGAAGCTTTCTTT
CASSSLDSSTEAFF
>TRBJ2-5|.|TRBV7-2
TGTGCCAGCAGTCGACACCGACCCCCGCAAGAGACCCAGTACTTC
CASSRHRPPQETQYF
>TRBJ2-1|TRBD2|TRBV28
TGTGCCGCCCGGGGGCTAGCGGGAAGATCCTACAATGAGCAGTTCTTC
CAARGLAGRSYNEQFF
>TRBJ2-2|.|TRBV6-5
TGTGCCAGCAGCCCCTATGCCACGAACACCGGGGAGCTGTTTTTT
CASSPYATNTGELFF
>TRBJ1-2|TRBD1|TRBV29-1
TGCAGCGTTGGGACAGGGCATGGCTACACCTTC
CSVGTGHGYTF
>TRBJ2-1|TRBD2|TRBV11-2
TGTGCCAGCAGCTTCCAGTTACCGGGACTAGCGGACAATGAGCAGTTCTTC
CASSFQLPGLADNEQFF
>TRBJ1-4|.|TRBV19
TGTGCCAGTAGTCTGTCACTCAGCGATGAAAAACTGTTTTTT
CASSLSLSDEKLFF
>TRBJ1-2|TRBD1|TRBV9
TGTGCCAGCAGTATGGAGGGGACAGGGAACTATGGCTACACCTTC
CASSMEGTGNYGYTF
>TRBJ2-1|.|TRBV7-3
TGTGCCAGCAGCCTCGTACGAGACAATGAGCAGTTCTTC
CASSLVRDNEQFF
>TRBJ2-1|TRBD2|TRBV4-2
TGTGCCAGCAGCCAAGAATGGGGCGGGAGGGCGAACAATGAGCAGTTCTTC
CASSQEWGGRANNEQFF
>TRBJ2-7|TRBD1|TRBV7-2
TGTGCCAGCAGCTTAGCGAGCGGCGGGACAGGAGACTCCTACGAGCAGTACTTC
CASSLASGGTGDSYEQYF
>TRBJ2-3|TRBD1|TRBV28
TGTGCCAGCAGTTTGTACAGGGGGACAGATACGCAGTATTTT
CASSLYRGTDTQYF
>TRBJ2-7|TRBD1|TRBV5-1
TGCGCCAGCAGGATCGGGACAGGGGGCCACGAGCAGTACTTC
CASRIGTGGHEQYF
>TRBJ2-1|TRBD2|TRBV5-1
TGCGCCAGCAGCTTGGAGGGACTAGCGGGAGTCGATGAGCAGTTCTTC
CASSLEGLAGVDEQFF
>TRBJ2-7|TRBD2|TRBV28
TGTGCCAGCAGTTTAAGCCTAGCGGGAGGGTGGAACTACGAGCAGTACTTC
CASSLSLAGGWNYEQYF
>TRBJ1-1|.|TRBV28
TGTGCCAGCAGCTTCAGGGAAACTGAAGCTTTCTTT
CASSFRETEAFF
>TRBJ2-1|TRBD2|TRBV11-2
TGTGCCAGCAGCCCAAGAGGCCTAGCGGGAAGCGAGCAGTTCTTC
CASSPRGLAGSEQFF
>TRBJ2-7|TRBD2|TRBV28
TGTGCCAGCAGTTTTTTGCGGGAGGCCACCTACGAGCAGTACTTC
CASSFLREATYEQYF
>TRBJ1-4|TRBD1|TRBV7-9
TGTGCCAGCAGCTTAGCGGGACAGGGGTCAATTAATGAAAAACTGTTTTTT
CASSLAGQGSINEKLFF
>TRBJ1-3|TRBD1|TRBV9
TGTGCCAGCAGCGTAGACGTCCGGGGACAGGGAGACACCATATATTTT
CASSVDVRGQGDTIYF
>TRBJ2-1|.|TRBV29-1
TGCAGCGTACGGGATTTAACCCTCTCCTACAATGAGCAGTTCTTC
CSVRDLTLSYNEQFF